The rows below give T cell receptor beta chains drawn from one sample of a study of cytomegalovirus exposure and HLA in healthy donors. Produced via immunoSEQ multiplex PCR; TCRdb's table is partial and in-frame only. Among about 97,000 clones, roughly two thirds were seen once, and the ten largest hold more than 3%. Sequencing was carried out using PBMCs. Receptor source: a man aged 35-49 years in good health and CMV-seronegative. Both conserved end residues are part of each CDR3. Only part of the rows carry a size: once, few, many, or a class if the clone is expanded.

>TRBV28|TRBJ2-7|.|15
CASSSLGTGYYEQYF
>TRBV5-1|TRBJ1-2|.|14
CASSVTGSNYGYTF
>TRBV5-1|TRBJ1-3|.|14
CASRAGTGGNTIYF
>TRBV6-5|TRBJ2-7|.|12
CASSNRAGEQYF
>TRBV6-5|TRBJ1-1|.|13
CASFYLRGTEAFF
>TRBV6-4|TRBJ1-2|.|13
CASSVGRNYGYTF
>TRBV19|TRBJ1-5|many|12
CASSRGNQPQHF
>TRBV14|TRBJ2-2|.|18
CASSQDWRDVANTGELFF
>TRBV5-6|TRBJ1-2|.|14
CASRVQGDNYGYTF
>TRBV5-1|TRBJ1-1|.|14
CASSLQGAPAEAFF
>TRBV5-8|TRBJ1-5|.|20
CASSLGSGVVPLISNQPQHF
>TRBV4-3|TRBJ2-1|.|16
CASSQDMNGAYNEQFF
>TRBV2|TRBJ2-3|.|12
CASALSRETQYF
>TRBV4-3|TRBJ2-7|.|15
CASSQGTGLTYEQYF
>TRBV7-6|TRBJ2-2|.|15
CASSFGGGGAGELFF
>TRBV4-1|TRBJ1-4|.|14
CASSQVSVEGKLFF
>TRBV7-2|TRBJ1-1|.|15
CASTRRTGPDTEAFF
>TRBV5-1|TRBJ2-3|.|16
CASSSISGGSTDTQYF
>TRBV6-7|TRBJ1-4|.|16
CASSSTPDRGNEKLFF
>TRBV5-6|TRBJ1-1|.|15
CASSLGSHMNTEAFF
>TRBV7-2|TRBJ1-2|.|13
CASSPTGNYGYTF
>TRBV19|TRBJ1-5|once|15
CASSSRQHSNQPQHF
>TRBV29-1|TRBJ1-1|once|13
CSVSTTGNTEAFF
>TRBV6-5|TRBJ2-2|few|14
CASSYDRGVGELFF
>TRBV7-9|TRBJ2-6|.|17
CASSLDRGNSGANVLTF
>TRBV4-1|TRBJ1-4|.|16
CASSQAPGQGSEKLFF
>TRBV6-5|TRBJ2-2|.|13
CASSQPGSGELFF
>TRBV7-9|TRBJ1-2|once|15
CASSLTTTTLLGYTF
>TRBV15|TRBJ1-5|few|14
CATSRDRGNQPQHF
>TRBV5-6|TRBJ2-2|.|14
CASSFRGRIGELFF
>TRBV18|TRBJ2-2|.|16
CASSPFRTQNTGELFF
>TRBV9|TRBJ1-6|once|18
CASSVSLEDRNGNSPLHF
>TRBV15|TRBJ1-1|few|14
CATLSGTGRSEAFF
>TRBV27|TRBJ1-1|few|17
CASSLFQDSVGNTEAFF